Here is one TCR beta chain with its context. This sample was taken from a study of T cells in tuberculosis. Repertoires were generated with immunoSEQ multiplex PCR, while TCRdb's copy carries only in-frame clones and drops some. The sample contains about 33,000 clones, about 95% of which appear only once. Each clinical donor contributed on average roughly 100,000 T cells from unsorted cryopreserved PBMC. The clonotype comes from a donor aged 5 to 30 with latent tuberculosis or without tuberculosis infection. Sequenced material: PBMCs.

The CDR3 nucleotides read TGTGCCTGGACTAATAGACAGCCTCATGAAGCTTTCTTT. Residues: CAWTNRQPHEAFF. The J gene is TRBJ1-1, the V gene TRBV30, with a possible D match to TRBD1 (5 bases). The germline gives CDR1 GTSNPN, CDR2 SVGIG (reference sequence). V lost 4 bases to trimming and J lost 7 bases, with 16 bases between them. The CDR3 has 13 residues.